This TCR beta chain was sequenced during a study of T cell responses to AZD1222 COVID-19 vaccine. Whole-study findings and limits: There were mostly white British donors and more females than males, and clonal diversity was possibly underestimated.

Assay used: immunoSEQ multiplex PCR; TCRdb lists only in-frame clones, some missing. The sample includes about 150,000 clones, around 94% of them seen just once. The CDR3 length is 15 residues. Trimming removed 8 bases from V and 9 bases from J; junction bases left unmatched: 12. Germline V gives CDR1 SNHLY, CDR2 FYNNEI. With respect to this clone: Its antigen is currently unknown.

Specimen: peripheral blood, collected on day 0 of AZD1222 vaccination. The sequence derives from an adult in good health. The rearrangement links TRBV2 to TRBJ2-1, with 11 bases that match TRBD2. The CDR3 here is CASGTSGSRVGEQFF. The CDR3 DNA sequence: TGTGCCAGCGGAACTAGCGGGAGTAGGGTAGGTGAGCAGTTCTTC.